This T cell receptor (beta chain) was captured by sequencing in a study of blood T cells in healthy people across ages. A remark on this clonotype: Its target is not known.

A J-beta primer mix and a sample-barcoded 5' primer were used in a second PCR of about 7 to 12 cycles. All samples yielded 3 million or more CDR3-containing paired-end reads. Each CDR3 protein is one row after TCRdb ran MiXCR on the 5' RACE reads. The data show fewer than 2 million distinct CDR3 sequences, with about 39% seen just once and 23% held by the top ten. The study's findings and limits: The lack of PBMC sorting stopped any conclusive naive versus antigen-experienced comparison.

This CDR3 is built from 14 residues. V was cut by 0 bases and J by 3 bases, with 9 bases left in between. CDR1 is LNHNV and CDR2 is YYDKDF in the germline V gene (reference sequence). This chain joins TRBV15 and TRBJ2-7; D unclear. This receptor was identified in a human donor in good health. The sequencing sample was made of blood. CDR3 sequence reads: CATSRDRIGYEQYF. As DNA, the CDR3 is TGTGCCACCAGCAGAGATCGGATAGGCTACGAGCAGTACTTC.